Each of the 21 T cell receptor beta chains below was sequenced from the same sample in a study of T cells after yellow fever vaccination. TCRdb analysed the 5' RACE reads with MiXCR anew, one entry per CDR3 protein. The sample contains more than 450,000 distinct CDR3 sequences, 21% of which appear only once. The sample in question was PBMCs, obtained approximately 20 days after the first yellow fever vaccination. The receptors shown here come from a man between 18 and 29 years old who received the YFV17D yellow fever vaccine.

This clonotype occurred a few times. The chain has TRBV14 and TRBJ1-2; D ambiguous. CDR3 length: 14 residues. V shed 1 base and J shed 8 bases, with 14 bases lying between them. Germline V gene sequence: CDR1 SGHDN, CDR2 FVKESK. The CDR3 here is CASSQGLTLLGYTF. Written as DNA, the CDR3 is TGTGCCAGCAGCCAAGGACTTACGCTATTGGGCTACACCTTC.

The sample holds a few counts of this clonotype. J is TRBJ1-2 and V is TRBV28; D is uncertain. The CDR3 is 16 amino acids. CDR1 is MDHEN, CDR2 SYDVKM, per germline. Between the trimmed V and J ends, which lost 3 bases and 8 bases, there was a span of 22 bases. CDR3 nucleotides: TGTGCCAGCAGTTTCCGACGTTCGGGGTCGTATGGAGGCTACACCTTC. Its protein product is CASSFRRSGSYGGYTF.

The CDR3 nucleotides read TGCGCCAGCAGCCCGAGGGGGGCCGGATCAGATACGCAGTATTTT. Its protein product is CASSPRGAGSDTQYF. The chain has TRBV4-3 and TRBJ2-3; D possibly uses TRBD1 or TRBD2 (6 bases each). Trimming cost V 4 bases and J 4 bases, with 15 bases left between them. Germline assignment: CDR1 LGHNA and CDR2 YSLEER. This CDR3 has 15 amino acids.

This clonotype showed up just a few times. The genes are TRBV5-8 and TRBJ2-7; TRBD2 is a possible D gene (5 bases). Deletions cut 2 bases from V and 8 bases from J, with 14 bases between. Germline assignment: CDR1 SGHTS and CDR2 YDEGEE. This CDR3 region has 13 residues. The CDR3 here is CASSLYGNVQQYF. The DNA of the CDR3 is TGTGCCAGCAGCTTATACGGGAATGTGCAGCAGTACTTC.

CDR3 sequence: CASSFVGGGNQPQHF. CDR3 sequence (DNA): TGTGCCAGCAGTTTTGTAGGGGGCGGCAATCAGCCCCAGCATTTT. The chain uses TRBV28 and TRBJ1-5, with 7 bases lining up with TRBD1. Trimming removed 3 bases from V and 2 bases from J; junction bases left unmatched: 4. CDR1 is MDHEN and CDR2 is SYDVKM in the germline V gene. The CDR3 loop spans 15 amino acids.

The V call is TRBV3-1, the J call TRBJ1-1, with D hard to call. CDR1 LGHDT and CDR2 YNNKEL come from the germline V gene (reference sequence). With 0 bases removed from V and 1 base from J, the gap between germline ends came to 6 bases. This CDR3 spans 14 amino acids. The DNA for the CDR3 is TGTGCCAGCAGCCAAGAATTCAGGAACACTGAAGCTTTCTTT. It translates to CASSQEFRNTEAFF.

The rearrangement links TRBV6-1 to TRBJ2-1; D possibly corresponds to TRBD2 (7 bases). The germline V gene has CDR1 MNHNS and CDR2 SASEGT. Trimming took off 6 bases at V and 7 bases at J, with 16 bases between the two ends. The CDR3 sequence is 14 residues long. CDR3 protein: CASSVGGGANEQFF. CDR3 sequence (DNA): TGTGCCAGCAGCGTGGGAGGGGGGGCTAATGAGCAGTTCTTC.

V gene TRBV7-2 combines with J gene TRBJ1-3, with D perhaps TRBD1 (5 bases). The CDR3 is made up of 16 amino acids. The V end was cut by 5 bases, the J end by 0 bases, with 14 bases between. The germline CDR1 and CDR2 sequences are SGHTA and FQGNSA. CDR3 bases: TGTGCCAGCAGCCCTGCCGGGACTACCTCTGGAAACACCATATATTTT. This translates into CASSPAGTTSGNTIYF.

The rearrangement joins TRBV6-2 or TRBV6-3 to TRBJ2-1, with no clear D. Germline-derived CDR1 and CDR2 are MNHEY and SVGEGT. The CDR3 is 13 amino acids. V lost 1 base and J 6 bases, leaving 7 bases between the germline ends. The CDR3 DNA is TGTGCCAGCAGTTACTTTCCCACCAATGAGCAGTTCTTC. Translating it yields CASSYFPTNEQFF.

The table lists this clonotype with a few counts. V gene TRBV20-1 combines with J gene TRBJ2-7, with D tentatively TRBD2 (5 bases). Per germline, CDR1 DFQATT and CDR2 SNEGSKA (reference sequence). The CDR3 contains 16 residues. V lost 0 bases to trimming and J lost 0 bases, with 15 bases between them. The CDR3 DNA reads TGCAGTGCTAGAGATCGCCGGACTCATAGCTCCTACGAGCAGTACTTC. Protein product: CSARDRRTHSSYEQYF.

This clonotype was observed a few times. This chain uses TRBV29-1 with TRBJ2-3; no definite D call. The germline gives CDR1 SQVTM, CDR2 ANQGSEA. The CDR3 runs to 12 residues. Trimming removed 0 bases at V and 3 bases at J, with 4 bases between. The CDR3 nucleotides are TGCAGCGTTGAAGAGGTGACAGATACGCAGTATTTT. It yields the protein CSVEEVTDTQYF.

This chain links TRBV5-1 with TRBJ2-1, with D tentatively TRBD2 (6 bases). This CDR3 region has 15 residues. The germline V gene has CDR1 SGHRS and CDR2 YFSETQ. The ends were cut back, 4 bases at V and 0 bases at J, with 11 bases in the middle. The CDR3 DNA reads TGCGCCAGCAGCAGCGGGTCGAGCTCCTACAATGAGCAGTTCTTC. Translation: CASSSGSSSYNEQFF.

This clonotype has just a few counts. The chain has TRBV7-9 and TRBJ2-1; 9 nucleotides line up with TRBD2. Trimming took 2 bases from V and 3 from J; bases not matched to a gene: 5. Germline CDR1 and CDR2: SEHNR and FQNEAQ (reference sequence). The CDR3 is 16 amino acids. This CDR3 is CASSLLLAGRYNEQFF. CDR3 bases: TGTGCCAGCAGCTTATTGCTAGCGGGGCGCTACAATGAGCAGTTCTTC.

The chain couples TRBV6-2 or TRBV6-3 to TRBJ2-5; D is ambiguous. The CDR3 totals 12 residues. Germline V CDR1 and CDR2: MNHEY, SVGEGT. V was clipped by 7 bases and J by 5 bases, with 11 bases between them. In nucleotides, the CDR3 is TGTGCCAGCACCAATCCCCGGGAGACCCAGTACTTC. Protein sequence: CASTNPRETQYF.

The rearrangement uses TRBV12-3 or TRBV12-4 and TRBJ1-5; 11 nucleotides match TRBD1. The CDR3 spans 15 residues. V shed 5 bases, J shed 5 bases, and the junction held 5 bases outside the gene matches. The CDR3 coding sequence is TGTGCCAGCAGTAGGACAGGGGGCGCTTATCAGCCCCAGCATTTT. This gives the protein CASSRTGGAYQPQHF.

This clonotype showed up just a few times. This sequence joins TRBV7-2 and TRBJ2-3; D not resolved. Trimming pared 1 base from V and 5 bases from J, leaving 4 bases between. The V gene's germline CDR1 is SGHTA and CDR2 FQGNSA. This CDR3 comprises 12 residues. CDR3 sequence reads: CASSLVIDTQYF. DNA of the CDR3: TGTGCCAGCAGCTTAGTAATAGATACGCAGTATTTT.

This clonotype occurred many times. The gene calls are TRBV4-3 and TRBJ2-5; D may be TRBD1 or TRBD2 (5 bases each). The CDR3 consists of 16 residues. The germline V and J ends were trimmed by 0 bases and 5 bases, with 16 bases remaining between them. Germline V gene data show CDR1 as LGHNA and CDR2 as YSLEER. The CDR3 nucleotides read TGCGCCAGCAGCCAAGATGGTCGGGGCAGGGAGGAGACCCAGTACTTC. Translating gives CASSQDGRGREETQYF.

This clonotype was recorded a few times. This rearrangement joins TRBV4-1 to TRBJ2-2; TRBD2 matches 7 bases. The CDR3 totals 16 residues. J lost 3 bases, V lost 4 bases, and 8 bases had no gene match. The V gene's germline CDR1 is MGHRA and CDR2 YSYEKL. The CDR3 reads CASSPLRGVDTGELFF. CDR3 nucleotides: TGCGCCAGCAGCCCCCTACGGGGGGTGGACACCGGGGAGCTGTTTTTT.

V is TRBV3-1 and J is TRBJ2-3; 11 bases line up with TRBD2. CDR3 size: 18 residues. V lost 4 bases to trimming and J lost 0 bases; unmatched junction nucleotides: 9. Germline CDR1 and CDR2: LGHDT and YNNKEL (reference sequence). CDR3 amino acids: CASSRRLAGRSSTDTQYF. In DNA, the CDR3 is TGTGCCAGCAGCCGAAGACTAGCGGGGCGCTCTAGCACAGATACGCAGTATTTT.

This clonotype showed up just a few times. The CDR3 loop is CASSLPGPSTDTQYF. CDR3 in DNA: TGTGCCAGCAGTTTACCAGGTCCTAGCACAGATACGCAGTATTTT. The chain links TRBV28 to TRBJ2-3, with D unresolved. Per germline, CDR1 MDHEN and CDR2 SYDVKM. V gave up 2 bases and J gave up 0 bases, with 9 bases separating them. This CDR3 spans 15 amino acids.

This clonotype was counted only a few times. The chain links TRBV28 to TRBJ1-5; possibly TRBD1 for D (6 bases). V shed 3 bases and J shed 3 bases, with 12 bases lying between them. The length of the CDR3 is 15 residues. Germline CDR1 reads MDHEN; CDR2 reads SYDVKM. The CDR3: CASSFPGTFNQPQHF. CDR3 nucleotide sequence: TGTGCCAGCAGTTTTCCCGGGACATTCAATCAGCCCCAGCATTTT.